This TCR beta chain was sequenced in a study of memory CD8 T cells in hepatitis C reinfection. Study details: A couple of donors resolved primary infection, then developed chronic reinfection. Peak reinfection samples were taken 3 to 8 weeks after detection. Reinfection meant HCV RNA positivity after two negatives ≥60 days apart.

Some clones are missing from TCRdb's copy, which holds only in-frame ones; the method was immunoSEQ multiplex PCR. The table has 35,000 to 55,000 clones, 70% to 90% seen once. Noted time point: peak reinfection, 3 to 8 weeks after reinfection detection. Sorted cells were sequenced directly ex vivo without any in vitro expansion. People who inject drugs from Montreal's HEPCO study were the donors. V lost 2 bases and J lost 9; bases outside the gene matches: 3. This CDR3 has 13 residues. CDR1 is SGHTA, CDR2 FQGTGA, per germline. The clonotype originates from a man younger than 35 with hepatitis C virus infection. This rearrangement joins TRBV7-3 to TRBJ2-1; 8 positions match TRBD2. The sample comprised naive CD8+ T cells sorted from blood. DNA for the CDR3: TGTGCCAGCAGCTTAGGGCGGGAGGTTGAGCAGTTCTTC. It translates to CASSLGREVEQFF.